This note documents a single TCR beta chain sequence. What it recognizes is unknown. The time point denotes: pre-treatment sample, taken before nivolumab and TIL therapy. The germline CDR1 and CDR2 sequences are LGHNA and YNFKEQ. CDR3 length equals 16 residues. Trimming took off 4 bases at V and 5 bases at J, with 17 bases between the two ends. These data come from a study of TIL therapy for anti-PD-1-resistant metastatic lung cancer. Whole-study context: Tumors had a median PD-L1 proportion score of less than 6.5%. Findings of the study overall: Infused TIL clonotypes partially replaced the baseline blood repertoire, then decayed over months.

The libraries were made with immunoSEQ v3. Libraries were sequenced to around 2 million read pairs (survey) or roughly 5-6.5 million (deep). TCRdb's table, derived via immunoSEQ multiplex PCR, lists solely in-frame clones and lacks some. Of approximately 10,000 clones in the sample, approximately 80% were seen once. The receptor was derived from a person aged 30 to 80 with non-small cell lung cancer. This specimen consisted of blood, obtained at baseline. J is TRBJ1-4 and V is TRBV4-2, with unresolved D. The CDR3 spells CASSPQERTANEKLFF. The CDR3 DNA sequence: TGTGCCAGCAGCCCTCAAGAGCGGACGGCGAATGAAAAACTGTTTTTT.